Below are 12 T cell receptor beta chains sequenced from a single sample in a study of shared clonotypes between healthy human individuals. Sequencing used immunoSEQ multiplex PCR; TCRdb keeps in-frame clones, though not all of them. This sample carries 200,000 to 250,000 clones, 50% to 80% of them seen once, and the ten largest clones take 8.5% to 14%. Sequencing used memory CD4+ T cells sorted from blood. Subset reported: CD45RA-negative fraction. All receptors derive from a man aged 25 to 40 in good health.

This clone was observed a handful of times. The genes are TRBV2 and TRBJ1-1; the D is unclear. The CDR3 is made up of 14 amino acids. V lost 6 bases and J 4 bases, leaving 15 bases between the germline ends. Germline-derived CDR1 and CDR2 are SNHLY and FYNNEI. This CDR3 reads CASRPTGVGTEAFF. The CDR3 DNA follows: TGTGCCAGCAGACCCACCGGAGTAGGCACTGAAGCTTTCTTT.

The rearrangement joins TRBV19 to TRBJ2-1; 15 positions agree with TRBD2. V lost 5 bases, J lost 3 bases, and 11 bases stayed unmatched. CDR1 and CDR2 from the germline V gene are LNHDA and SQIVND (reference sequence). The CDR3 covers 19 residues. For the CDR3, the DNA is TGTGCCAGTAGTCAATCCGGGACTAGCGGGAGGATACTCTACAATGAGCAGTTCTTC. Translating it yields CASSQSGTSGRILYNEQFF.

The rearrangement joins TRBV18 to TRBJ2-2, with D possibly being TRBD2 (6 bases). Trimming removed 1 base from V and 2 bases from J, with 8 bases in between. Germline V gives CDR1 KGHSH, CDR2 LQKENI. CDR3 length: 15 residues. In DNA form, the CDR3 reads TGTGCCAGCTCACCACAGGGGACTAACACCGGGGAGCTGTTTTTT. Its translation is CASSPQGTNTGELFF.

This clone occurred a few times. The chain links TRBV27 to TRBJ2-7; possible D gene TRBD1, 5 bases. CDR3 size: 14 residues. V was trimmed by 4 bases and J by 5 bases, leaving 15 bases between them. Per germline, CDR1 MNHEY and CDR2 SMNVEV (reference sequence). CDR3 protein: CASSSRVIDHEQYF. Here the CDR3 DNA reads TGTGCCAGCAGTTCCAGGGTCATCGACCACGAGCAGTACTTC.

In nucleotides, the CDR3 is TGTGCCAGCAGTGAGCCGACAGGGCGGAACACTGAAGCTTTCTTT. Translation: CASSEPTGRNTEAFF. The V call is TRBV2, the J call TRBJ1-1; 7 bases match TRBD1. CDR1 is SNHLY, CDR2 FYNNEI, per germline. CDR3 length: 15 amino acids. J was trimmed by 1 base and V by 3 bases; bases with no gene match: 5.

The chain recombines TRBV11-2 with TRBJ1-1; D is unclear. The germline V gene has CDR1 SGHAT and CDR2 FQNNGV. V was pared by 5 bases and J by 1 base, with 8 bases between. The CDR3 consists of 13 residues. Written as DNA, the CDR3 is TGTGCCAGCAGCGCCTCACAGAACACTGAAGCTTTCTTT. Its protein is CASSASQNTEAFF.

The V call is TRBV5-6, the J call TRBJ2-1, with D uncertain. V was trimmed by 2 bases and J by 4 bases, leaving 16 bases between them. The CDR3 length is 16 residues. CDR1 is SGHDT and CDR2 is YYEEEE in the germline V gene. The CDR3: CASSFSVGIRYNEQFF. CDR3 sequence (DNA): TGTGCCAGCAGCTTTAGTGTCGGTATCAGGTACAATGAGCAGTTCTTC.

The V and J genes are TRBV18 and TRBJ2-3; TRBD2 might be the D (5 bases). V lost 3 bases and J 2 bases, leaving 15 bases between the germline ends. Germline assignment: CDR1 KGHSH and CDR2 LQKENI. This CDR3 contains 16 residues. The CDR3 region has the DNA TGTGCCAGCTCACCCCTCAGGACGGACTTCACAGATACGCAGTATTTT. It translates to CASSPLRTDFTDTQYF.

This clone was counted ten times or more. V usage is TRBV12-5 and J usage is TRBJ2-3, with TRBD1 matching 7 bases. The CDR3 runs 18 residues. Per the germline V gene, CDR1 is LGHNT and CDR2 is FRNRAP. Germline trimming cut 4 bases from V and 0 bases from J; bases unmatched to any gene: 13. CDR3 region: CASGSSPTGAGSTDTQYF. The CDR3 nucleotides are TGTGCTAGTGGTTCAAGCCCCACAGGGGCTGGCAGCACAGATACGCAGTATTTT.

The V and J genes are TRBV9 and TRBJ2-1, with D hard to call. Deletions cut 0 bases from V and 5 bases from J, with 9 bases between. CDR3 length equals 14 residues. Per the germline V gene, CDR1 is SGDLS and CDR2 is YYNGEE. The CDR3 spells CASSVAPGNNEQFF. DNA for the CDR3: TGTGCCAGCAGCGTAGCTCCCGGAAACAATGAGCAGTTCTTC.

This clone occurred many times. The chain joins TRBV5-1 to TRBJ2-7, with a possible D match to TRBD2 (5 bases). Deletions cut 6 bases from V and 7 bases from J, with 17 bases between. Germline CDR1 and CDR2: SGHRS and YFSETQ. The CDR3 spans 13 residues. CDR3 amino acids: CASTETGNPEQYF. CDR3 DNA sequence: TGCGCCAGCACCGAGACCGGGAACCCGGAGCAGTACTTC.

The CDR3 sequence: CASRNAGTEGETQYF. CDR3 DNA: TGTGCCAGCAGAAATGCCGGGACAGAGGGAGAGACCCAGTACTTC. This rearrangement joins TRBV28 to TRBJ2-5, with 7 nucleotides matching TRBD1. CDR3 length: 15 amino acids. The V and J ends lost 6 bases and 4 bases, in that order; junction bases with no gene match: 11. Germline CDR1 reads MDHEN; CDR2 reads SYDVKM.